The rows below give T cell receptor beta chains drawn from one sample of a study of shared clonotypes between healthy human individuals. Here immunoSEQ multiplex PCR was the method, and the copy in TCRdb shows in-frame clones only, minus some. Of some 2.1 million clones listed, just under 95% are singletons. The sequenced sample consisted of naive CD8+ T cells sorted from blood. The receptors stem from a man younger than 35 in good health. Both conserved end residues are part of each CDR3. A D gene is named only where the DNA matches it firmly. Part of the rows lack a size; the others show once, few, many or a class for expanded clones.

TRBJ1-5 NA TRBV19 NA CASSIDQNDGWTGYQPQHF TGTGCCAGTAGTATAGATCAAAACGACGGGTGGACGGGATACCAGCCCCAGCATTTT
TRBJ2-3 NA TRBV19 NA CASSIGLGKDTQYF TGTGCCAGTAGTATTGGTCTCGGGAAGGATACGCAGTATTTT
TRBJ2-1 TRBD2 TRBV7-6 once CASSLSLAGGTNEQFF TGTGCCAGCAGCTTAAGTCTAGCGGGGGGGACGAATGAGCAGTTCTTC
TRBJ2-1 TRBD2 TRBV27 NA CASSSGELAGGPNEQFF TGTGCCAGCTCATCAGGGGAACTAGCGGGAGGGCCAAATGAGCAGTTCTTC
TRBJ2-7 NA TRBV10-3 NA CAISDKDTTYEQYF TGTGCCATCAGTGATAAGGACACCACCTACGAGCAGTACTTC
TRBJ1-4 NA TRBV6-5 NA CASKLGATNEKLFF TGTGCCAGCAAACTAGGGGCAACTAATGAAAAACTGTTTTTT
TRBJ1-1 NA TRBV4-1 once CASSQRWFGNTEAFF TGCGCCAGCAGCCAAAGGTGGTTCGGGAACACTGAAGCTTTCTTT
TRBJ2-2 TRBD2 TRBV2 NA CASSEVAGLANTGELFF TGTGCCAGCAGTGAAGTAGCGGGACTAGCAAACACCGGGGAGCTGTTTTTT
TRBJ2-7 NA TRBV19 NA CASSIGAASYEQYF TGTGCCAGTAGTATAGGCGCCGCCTCCTACGAGCAGTACTTC
TRBJ1-2 NA TRBV29-1 NA CSVEATANYGYTF TGCAGCGTTGAAGCCACAGCTAACTATGGCTACACCTTC
TRBJ2-7 NA TRBV14 NA CASSQDRLLEQYF TGTGCCAGCAGCCAAGATAGACTGTTGGAGCAGTACTTC
TRBJ2-3 NA TRBV6-6 once CASSLWGMDSTDTQYF TGTGCCAGCAGTTTATGGGGCATGGATTCCACAGATACGCAGTATTTT
TRBJ1-1 NA TRBV28 NA CASSFRRGNTEAFF TGTGCCAGCAGTTTCCGGCGGGGGAACACTGAAGCTTTCTTT
TRBJ2-3 TRBD2 TRBV7-8 NA CASSSGTSGTDTQYF TGTGCCAGCAGCTCCGGGACTAGCGGCACAGATACGCAGTATTTT